Below, 29 T cell receptor beta chains from the same sample are listed, as sequenced in a study of T cell clonality in common variable immunodeficiency. Sequencing used immunoSEQ multiplex PCR; TCRdb keeps in-frame clones, though not all of them. In total the sample includes about 81,000 clones, none of them seen once. Sequences were obtained from peripheral blood mononuclear cells. Receptors originate from a person aged 18 to 75 in good health.

This clone was found many times. With the read ending 3 residues before the CDR3 end, the germline J gene is used to fill in that end. The V gene is TRBV20-1, the J gene TRBJ2-3; 8 bases align to TRBD1. J was trimmed by 1 base and V by 6 bases; bases with no gene match: 9. Germline CDR1 reads DFQATT; CDR2 reads SNEGSKA (reference sequence). This CDR3 is 15 amino acids long. The CDR3 sequence: CSATPQGAGTDTQYF. The sequenced part of the CDR3 DNA is TGCAGTGCCACTCCTCAGGGGGCAGGCACAGATACG.

This clone was seen many times. CDR3 residues: CASSAGSPGGNIQYF. CDR3 bases read: TGTGCCAGCAGTGCAGGCAGTCCCGGGGGAAACATT. The rearrangement uses TRBV2 and TRBJ2-4; tentatively, D is TRBD2 (6 bases). With the read ending 3 residues before the CDR3 end, the germline J gene is used to fill in that end. CDR3 size: 15 residues. Germline V CDR1 and CDR2: SNHLY, FYNNEI. The germline V and J ends were trimmed by 4 bases and 6 bases, with 16 bases remaining between them.

This clone was seen many times. The CDR3 bases that were read are TGCGCCAGCAGCCATTCTAGCGTCCCCGGCGCCTACGAG. Amino acids: CASSHSSVPGAYE. The whole CDR3 sequence reads CASSHSSVPGAYEQYF. The chain couples TRBV5-1 to TRBJ2-7; maybe TRBD2 (6 bases). The read is 3 residues too short to cover the CDR3 end, so that end is filled in from the germline J gene. The CDR3 is made up of 16 amino acids. CDR1 is SGHRS, CDR2 YFSETQ, per germline. V lost 4 bases to trimming and J lost 2 bases, with 19 bases between them.

This clone came up many times. Coverage ceases 3 residues before the CDR3 finishes, and the germline J gene fills in the end. V gene TRBV3-1 (or the pseudogene TRBV3-2) combines with J gene TRBJ2-1, with 13 bases lining up with TRBD2. Trimming cost V 3 bases and J 5 bases; bases outside gene matches: 13. Germline CDR1 is LGHDT and CDR2 is YNNKEL (reference sequence). The CDR3 consists of 19 residues. The CDR3 reads CASSHPPGLAGKKNNEQFF. The covered CDR3 bases are TGTGCCAGCAGCCACCCTCCGGGACTAGCGGGAAAGAAGAACAATGAG.

This clone was observed at least ten times. The read comes to an end 3 residues before the CDR3 does, leaving the germline J gene to fill in the end. The rearrangement links TRBV7-8 to TRBJ1-4; D perhaps matches TRBD1 (5 bases). The CDR3 has 14 amino acids. Trimming stripped 1 base from V and 3 bases from J, with 6 bases between. CDR1 SGHVS and CDR2 FQNEAQ come from the germline V gene. The CDR3 loop is CASSLGGANEKLFF. Partial CDR3 DNA: TGTGCCAGCAGCTTAGGAGGGGCTAATGAAAAA.

This clone occurred many times. At one boundary the junction diverges from the germline segment, which might be a read error. The read stops 3 residues short of the end of the CDR3; the missing end is completed from the germline J gene. This sequence joins TRBV4-2 and TRBJ2-7, with 7 bases identical to TRBD2. The CDR3 sequence is 17 residues long. Germline CDR1 LGHNA, CDR2 YNFKEQ. The CDR3 protein is CASSQDGATSTTYEQYF. The sequenced part of the CDR3 DNA is TGCGCCAGCAGCCAAGACGGGGCGACTAGCACTACCTACGAG.

This clone was observed at least ten times. The observed sequence ends 3 residues before the CDR3 terminus, with the missing tail filled in from the germline J gene. The V call is TRBV6-2 or TRBV6-3, the J call TRBJ2-3; TRBD1 matches 9 bases. Germline V gene data show CDR1 as MNHEY and CDR2 as SVGEGT. CDR3 length: 16 residues. J was trimmed by 6 bases and V by 6 bases; bases with no gene match: 13. The CDR3 sequence: CASSPRDRVFKDTQYF. The CDR3 bases that were read are TGTGCCAGCAGCCCCCGGGACAGGGTCTTCAAGGATACG.

This clone was seen repeatedly, ten times or more. The read falls 3 residues short of the CDR3 end, and the missing part is taken from the germline J gene. Other nucleotide sequences in the sample specify the same CDR3. V gene TRBV7-8 combines with J gene TRBJ2-2; 7 bases agree with TRBD1. Germline trimming cut 3 bases from V and 3 bases from J; bases unmatched to any gene: 7. The CDR3 sequence is 16 residues long. Germline V lookup: CDR1 SGHVS, CDR2 FQNEAQ. Here the CDR3 reads CASSLARQGDTGELFF. CDR3 bases read: TGTGCCAGCAGCTTGGCGCGACAGGGAGACACCGGGGAG. The variable domain in full, with the rest retrieved from reference TRBV7-8 and TRBJ2-2, is GAGVSQSPRYKVAKRGQDVALRCDPISGHVSLFWYQQALGQGPEFLTYFQNEAQLDKSGLPSDRFFAERPEGSVSTLKIQRTQQEDSAVYLCASSLARQGDTGELFFGEGSRLTVL.

This clone was counted many times. The read is 3 residues too short to cover the CDR3 end, so that end is filled in from the germline J gene. The gene calls are TRBV5-1 and TRBJ2-1; 10 positions match TRBD1. Germline V gene sequence: CDR1 SGHRS, CDR2 YFSETQ. Trimming at V came to 3 bases and at J to 8 bases, leaving 5 bases not matched to a gene. The CDR3 is 14 amino acids. The sequenced part of the CDR3 DNA is TGCGCCAGCAGCTCCGGGGACAGGGGCGATGAG. It specifies CASSSGDRGDE. From start to end, the CDR3 is CASSSGDRGDEQFF.

At least ten counts were recorded for this clone. The read halts 3 residues ahead of the CDR3 end, with the missing end drawn from the germline J gene. The chain uses TRBV7-2 and TRBJ1-5; the D gene is possibly TRBD1 (5 bases). Deletions cut 5 bases from V and 3 bases from J, with 14 bases between. Germline CDR1 and CDR2: SGHTA and FQGNSA. CDR3 size: 15 residues. The CDR3 region is CASSLTTGPNQPQHF. CDR3 bases read: TGTGCCAGCAGCCTAACTACAGGCCCCAATCAGCCC.

This clone was seen repeatedly, ten times or more. The read gets to within 3 residues of the CDR3 end, and the germline J gene fills in the rest. The rearrangement joins TRBV20-1 to TRBJ2-7, with D perhaps matching TRBD1 (7 bases). The V and J ends lost 1 base and 3 bases respectively, with 13 bases between them. CDR3 size: 14 residues. Germline CDR1 DFQATT, CDR2 SNEGSKA (reference sequence). The sequenced part of the CDR3 DNA is TGCAGTGCTAGAGTACAGGGGACTCTCTACGAG. As protein: CSARVQGTLYE. In full, the CDR3 reads CSARVQGTLYEQYF.

This clone was counted at least ten times. The read ends 3 residues before the CDR3 terminus; that terminus is restored from the germline J gene. J is TRBJ2-1 and V is TRBV29-1, with 8 bases aligning to TRBD2. Unmatched junction bases numbered 7, after V lost 5 bases and J lost 4 bases. The CDR3 is 14 amino acids. Germline V gene lookup returns CDR1 SQVTM and CDR2 ANQGSEA. The CDR3 DNA, read in part, is TGCAGCGTTCTCCTCCAGCGGGAGTACAATGAG. Encoded protein: CSVLLQREYNE. The entire CDR3 sequence reads CSVLLQREYNEQFF.

The sample holds many counts of this clone. Read data end 3 residues before the CDR3 end; the end is taken from the germline J gene. This chain links TRBV5-1 with TRBJ2-3, with D unresolved. The CDR3 sequence is 15 residues long. V was cut by 5 bases and J by 2 bases, with 15 bases left in between. Germline V lookup: CDR1 SGHRS, CDR2 YFSETQ. CDR3 DNA (partial): TGCGCCAGCAGACTCATAGCCGCTCCCACAGATACG. Residues: CASRLIAAPTDT. The complete CDR3 reads CASRLIAAPTDTQYF.

This clone was seen at least ten times. The sequence runs out 3 residues before the end of the CDR3; the remainder is reconstructed from the germline J gene. This chain connects TRBV7-9 to TRBJ2-5; D perhaps matches TRBD1 (6 bases). Looked up from germline, CDR1 is SEHNR and CDR2 is FQNEAQ (reference sequence). The CDR3 has 14 residues. With 3 bases removed from V and 4 bases from J, the gap between germline ends came to 12 bases. The CDR3 reads CASSFGTTIETQYF. The CDR3 bases that were read are TGTGCCAGCAGCTTTGGGACAACCATAGAGACC.

There are many counts of this clone. Read coverage stops 3 residues before the CDR3 terminus; the germline J gene supplies the remainder. The V and J genes are TRBV3-1 (or the pseudogene TRBV3-2) and TRBJ2-5; TRBD2 agrees at 9 bases. CDR3 length: 17 residues. The germline gives CDR1 LGHDT, CDR2 YNNKEL (reference sequence). V trimming: 1 base; J trimming: 1 base; junction bases outside the gene matches: 7. The CDR3 bases that were read are TGTGCCAGCAGCCAAGGGTCCGGGACTAGCCCCCAAGAGACC. Protein sequence: CASSQGSGTSPQET. The whole CDR3 protein is CASSQGSGTSPQETQYF.

This clone was observed at least ten times. Coverage ceases 3 residues before the CDR3 finishes, and the germline J gene fills in the end. The chain joins TRBV10-3 to TRBJ2-3, with TRBD2 identical over 9 bases. The junction had 8 bases not matched to a gene; V was cut back by 3 bases and J by 4 bases. CDR3 length: 16 residues. CDR1 and CDR2 (germline): ENHRY, SYGVKD. The CDR3 is CAISESGTSRADTQYF. The sequenced CDR3 bases are TGTGCCATCAGTGAATCCGGGACTAGCAGGGCAGATACG.

Many counts were recorded for this clone. The read finishes 3 residues shy of the CDR3 end, and the germline J gene is used to complete it. This chain uses TRBV7-2 with TRBJ1-5; D perhaps matches TRBD1 (5 bases). The CDR3 covers 12 residues. Germline-derived CDR1 and CDR2 are SGHTA and FQGNSA. Deletions cut 8 bases from V and 6 bases from J, with 11 bases between. The CDR3 bases that were read are TGTGCCAGCGAGGGGTACGGTCAGCCC. Its translation: CASEGYGQP. From start to end, the CDR3 is CASEGYGQPQHF.

A few counts support this clone. From the germline J gene comes the end of the CDR3, since the read stops 3 residues before it. The J gene is TRBJ1-2, the V gene TRBV7-8; TRBD1 agrees at 7 bases. Germline V gene data show CDR1 as SGHVS and CDR2 as FQNEAQ. After removal of 3 bases from V and 7 bases from J, the junction contained 5 bases not matched to a gene. There are 13 residues in the CDR3. Here the CDR3 reads CASSFAQGIGYTF. The part of the CDR3 DNA that was read is TGTGCCAGCAGCTTCGCACAGGGGATTGGC. The full variable domain, completed using reference TRBV7-8 and TRBJ1-2, is GAGVSQSPRYKVAKRGQDVALRCDPISGHVSLFWYQQALGQGPEFLTYFQNEAQLDKSGLPSDRFFAERPEGSVSTLKIQRTQQEDSAVYLCASSFAQGIGYTFGSGTRLTVV.

This clone has a count of ten or more. Read data end 3 residues before the CDR3 end; the end is taken from the germline J gene. The chain is built from TRBV7-2 and TRBJ2-1, with TRBD2 identical over 12 bases. CDR3 length: 15 amino acids. The germline gives CDR1 SGHTA, CDR2 FQGNSA. Trimming took 5 bases from V and 7 from J; bases not matched to a gene: 6. The CDR3 bases that were read are TGTGCCAGCAGCCCGACTAGCGGGAGAATGAATGAG. It yields the protein CASSPTSGRMNE. The full-length CDR3 reads as CASSPTSGRMNEQFF.

This clone was seen ten or more times. The sequenced fragment ends 3 residues before the CDR3 boundary, so the rest is inferred from the germline J gene. The chain employs TRBV18 and TRBJ1-1; the D gene is possibly TRBD1 (5 bases). The CDR3 is made up of 14 amino acids. Trimming took 3 bases from V and 6 from J, leaving 14 bases between them. CDR1 is KGHSH and CDR2 is LQKENI in the germline V gene. The covered CDR3 bases are TGTGCCAGCTCACCGCAGGGATCCGCGGCTGAA. It codes for CASSPQGSAAE. The whole CDR3 sequence reads CASSPQGSAAEAFF.

This clone was seen only a few times. The read finishes 3 residues shy of the CDR3 end, and the germline J gene is used to complete it. The V and J genes are TRBV11-2 and TRBJ2-7, with D possibly matching TRBD1 (6 bases). Germline CDR1 and CDR2: SGHAT and FQNNGV. The length of the CDR3 is 13 residues. The germline V and J ends were trimmed by 4 bases and 6 bases, with 13 bases remaining between them. This CDR3 is CASSSPGEVEQYF. CDR3 bases read: TGTGCCAGCAGCTCCCCAGGGGAAGTCGAG.

This clone was observed at least ten times. The read ends 3 residues before the CDR3 terminus; that terminus is restored from the germline J gene. The gene calls are TRBV7-3 and TRBJ2-5; TRBD2 matches 8 bases. CDR3 length: 15 residues. The J segment lost 4 bases and the V segment lost 2 bases, leaving 6 bases of the junction unmatched. Per germline, CDR1 SGHTA and CDR2 FQGTGA. CDR3 region: CASSLGTRRGETQYF. Partial CDR3 DNA: TGTGCCAGCAGCTTAGGGACTAGAAGGGGAGAGACC.

This clone was recorded many times. The sequenced fragment ends 3 residues before the CDR3 boundary, so the rest is inferred from the germline J gene. This chain links TRBV6-1 with TRBJ2-7, with TRBD1 identical over 11 bases. The CDR3 runs 15 residues. Trimming cost V 2 bases and J 6 bases; bases outside gene matches: 6. Germline V CDR1 and CDR2: MNHNS, SASEGT. CDR3 protein: CASSEILDRGLEQYF. CDR3 DNA (partial): TGTGCCAGCAGTGAAATTTTGGACAGGGGGCTCGAG.

This clone was recorded many times. The CDR3 end lies 3 residues beyond the end of the read and is filled in from the germline J gene. The chain is built from TRBV20-1 and TRBJ1-2; D gene unclear. Trimming cost V 3 bases and J 3 bases, with 8 bases left between them. Germline V CDR1 and CDR2: DFQATT, SNEGSKA (reference sequence). The CDR3 has 12 amino acids. The CDR3 reads CSASPNHYGYTF. The CDR3 DNA, read in part, is TGCAGTGCTAGCCCTAATCACTATGGC.

This clone was seen repeatedly, ten times or more. Read sequence stops 3 residues before the CDR3 end, and the germline J gene provides the missing end. The chain recombines TRBV5-4 with TRBJ1-3; the match to TRBD1 covers 8 bases. The CDR3 runs to 14 residues. Germline V CDR1 and CDR2: SGHNT, YYREEE (reference sequence). J was trimmed by 7 bases and V by 5 bases; bases with no gene match: 8. The part of the CDR3 DNA that was read is TGTGCCAGCAGGGAGGACAGGGCTGCGAACACC. Its protein is CASREDRAANT. The CDR3 in its entirety is CASREDRAANTIYF.

This clone was recorded many times. The junction shows a germline mismatch at one end, possibly a read error. From the germline J gene comes the end of the CDR3, since the read stops 3 residues before it. The chain recombines TRBV29-1 with TRBJ1-1; tentative D call: TRBD1 (5 bases). CDR3 length equals 13 residues. Germline loops: CDR1 SQVTM, CDR2 ANQGSEA. CDR3 DNA, as far as it was read: TGCAGCGGTGAACAGGTGATGAACACTGAA. It yields the protein CSGEQVMNTE. The whole CDR3 is CSGEQVMNTEAFF.

This clone came up many times. The read stops 3 residues short of the end of the CDR3; the missing end is completed from the germline J gene. The rearrangement uses TRBV7-6 and TRBJ1-2; 7 positions match TRBD1. This CDR3 has 15 residues. With V trimmed by 5 bases and J by 0 bases, 6 bases remained unmatched. Germline loops: CDR1 SGHVS, CDR2 FNYEAQ. CDR3 sequence reads: CASSQGTEPNYGYTF. The CDR3 bases that were read are TGTGCCAGCAGCCAAGGGACAGAGCCTAACTATGGC.

Ten or more counts support this clone. Coverage ceases 3 residues before the CDR3 finishes, and the germline J gene fills in the end. J is TRBJ1-1 and V is TRBV2, with 8 bases identical to TRBD1. This CDR3 is built from 14 residues. J lost 4 bases, V lost 5 bases, and 6 bases had no gene match. Germline V lookup: CDR1 SNHLY, CDR2 FYNNEI. CDR3 bases read: TGTGCCAGCAGTAGTAACAGGGGGGCCACTGAA. Translated: CASSSNRGATE. The whole CDR3 region reads CASSSNRGATEAFF.

This clone was recorded many times. Read sequence stops 3 residues before the CDR3 end, and the germline J gene provides the missing end. This chain joins TRBV20-1 and TRBJ1-5, with TRBD1 identical over 8 bases. CDR1 DFQATT and CDR2 SNEGSKA come from the germline V gene (reference sequence). J gave up 5 bases and V 3 bases, and 3 bases lay outside the gene matches. CDR3 size: 13 residues. This CDR3 reads CSARTDRDQPQHF. The sequenced CDR3 bases are TGCAGTGCTAGGACGGACAGGGATCAGCCC.